These 11 T cell receptor beta chains were all obtained from the same sample, sequenced in a study of CD8+ T cells in alopecia areata. Extracted RNA was reverse transcribed into cDNA, the sequencing template. TCRdb's copy holds only in-frame clones and misses some; the assay was immunoSEQ multiplex PCR. The sample includes about 130,000 clones, around three fifths seen only once; the top ten take roughly 4.5%. This specimen was CD4+ T cells sorted from blood, taken at week 0. Receptors originate from a human donor with alopecia areata.

The chain recombines TRBV9 with TRBJ2-5; possible D gene TRBD1, 5 bases. This CDR3 has 15 amino acids. The germline gives CDR1 SGDLS, CDR2 YYNGEE. The ends were cut back, 3 bases at V and 0 bases at J, with 12 bases in the middle. The CDR3 DNA is TGTGCCAGCAGCGCCCTAGGACAAGACCAAGAGACCCAGTACTTC. Its translation: CASSALGQDQETQYF.

The chain has TRBV5-1 and TRBJ2-5; 13 bases align to TRBD2. Germline V gives CDR1 SGHRS, CDR2 YFSETQ. The CDR3 is made up of 15 amino acids. J gave up 4 bases and V 4 bases, and 4 bases lay outside the gene matches. As DNA, the CDR3 is TGCGCCAGCAGCCAAGGACTAGCGGGAGTAGAGACCCAGTACTTC. It translates to CASSQGLAGVETQYF.

V gene TRBV5-1 combines with J gene TRBJ2-7; D unresolved. The CDR3 extends over 15 amino acids. Trimming left V 2 bases short and J 2 bases short, with 14 bases between. The V gene's germline CDR1 is SGHRS and CDR2 YFSETQ. The CDR3, as DNA: TGCGCCAGCAGCTTTGGAGAAGGTACGGCCTACGAGCAGTACTTC. It specifies CASSFGEGTAYEQYF.

The CDR3 sequence is CASSGRGVNEQFF. The CDR3 nucleotides read TGCGCCAGCAGTGGGAGGGGGGTCAATGAGCAGTTCTTC. This chain links TRBV4-1 with TRBJ2-1; D possibly corresponds to TRBD2 (7 bases). Germline loops: CDR1 MGHRA, CDR2 YSYEKL. Trimming removed 6 bases at V and 6 bases at J, with 12 bases between. The CDR3 runs to 13 residues.

This clone was seen a handful of times. The V call is TRBV28, the J call TRBJ1-1; D might be TRBD1 (5 bases). V lost 3 bases and J lost 7, with 15 bases in between. CDR3 length equals 14 residues. CDR1 and CDR2 from the germline V gene are MDHEN and SYDVKM. The CDR3 DNA reads as TGTGCCAGCAGTTTGAGACAGCCCCTTAATGAAGCTTTCTTT. As protein: CASSLRQPLNEAFF.

The chain couples TRBV6-1 to TRBJ2-1; possibly TRBD2 for D (6 bases). This CDR3 is 15 amino acids long. Germline CDR1 and CDR2: MNHNS and SASEGT. The V and J ends lost 0 bases and 4 bases respectively, with 10 bases between them. For the CDR3, the DNA is TGTGCCAGCAGTGAAGCAGTCGGGAGATACAATGAGCAGTTCTTC. This translates into CASSEAVGRYNEQFF.

The table lists this clone with a few counts. This chain joins TRBV2 and TRBJ2-1; D remains ambiguous. This CDR3 has 14 amino acids. Deletions cut 3 bases from V and 6 bases from J, with 12 bases between. Germline CDR1 is SNHLY and CDR2 is FYNNEI. As DNA, the CDR3 is TGTGCCAGCAGTGAGGCTAGTATTGTCAATGAGCAGTTCTTC. Translating it yields CASSEASIVNEQFF.

The rearrangement uses TRBV2 and TRBJ2-2, with 9 bases identical to TRBD2. The junction had 8 bases not matched to a gene; V was cut back by 6 bases and J by 6 bases. Germline loops: CDR1 SNHLY, CDR2 FYNNEI. The CDR3 runs to 15 residues. The CDR3 spells CASRSLAGGAGELFF. The CDR3 DNA follows: TGTGCCAGCAGATCTTTGGCGGGGGGGGCCGGGGAGCTGTTTTTT.

The V gene is TRBV6-6, the J gene TRBJ1-5; no firm D call. The CDR3 has 11 residues. V was clipped by 8 bases and J by 4 bases, with 6 bases between them. Germline loops: CDR1 MNHNY, CDR2 SVGAGI (reference sequence). DNA of the CDR3: TGTGCCAGCGGAGGAAATCAGCCCCAGCATTTT. Amino acids: CASGGNQPQHF.

The chain joins TRBV7-2 to TRBJ2-1; 8 bases align to TRBD2. The trim removed 3 bases at V and 2 bases at J, leaving 3 bases unmatched. Germline CDR1 and CDR2: SGHTA and FQGNSA. This CDR3 is built from 15 residues. Here the CDR3 reads CASSFGGAPYNEQFF. In DNA, the CDR3 is TGTGCCAGCAGCTTCGGGGGGGCGCCCTACAATGAGCAGTTCTTC.

This chain uses TRBV10-3 with TRBJ1-2; 8 positions agree with TRBD1. From germline, CDR1 is ENHRY and CDR2 SYGVKD. The CDR3 is 14 amino acids. With 0 bases clipped from V and 8 bases from J, the junction kept 5 bases outside the gene matches. CDR3 coding DNA: TGTGCCATCAGTGAGTCCGGACAGGGCGGAGGCTACACCTTC. It codes for CAISESGQGGGYTF.